This TCR beta chain was sequenced during a study of metastatic and nonmetastatic thyroid tumors. Overall study context: Thyroid patients, malignant and benign, had repertoires compared across blood and tumor or nodule tissue. Study-level findings and limits: Versus benign nodules, malignant thyroid tumors reportedly had significantly higher TCR beta diversity, in blood and tumor.

Many counts were recorded for this clone. Its antigen is not identified. The V end lost 0 bases, the J end lost 5 bases, and 7 bases lay between the germline ends. CDR1 and CDR2 (germline): SGHDN, FVKESK. The CDR3 has 14 residues. Every patient underwent thyroid surgery untreated. Study processing details: Using the CDR3 differences seen across clinicopathological groups, the authors built a distant-metastasis classifier for papillary thyroid cancer, which was meant to discriminate distant-metastatic patients. TCRdb called clones again from the PCR reads with MiXCR. What appears here as the V and J calls and clone size reflects TCRdb's work, not the paper's. The table has some 21,000 clones, about a quarter seen once; the top ten hold more than 15%.

The specimen sequenced was blood. The gene calls are TRBV14 and TRBJ2-2, with no clear D. This clonotype was sampled from a female donor with papillary thyroid cancer or a benign thyroid nodule (not recorded which). Some clones in this sample may be carry-over from other donors' samples. CDR3 region: CASSQDAETGELFF. Here the CDR3 DNA reads TGTGCCAGCAGCCAAGACGCAGAAACCGGGGAGCTGTTTTTT.